Ten or more counts support the clone carrying this T cell receptor beta chain. What it binds is not known. The data belong to a study of identical twins. Points from the study as a whole: Within cord blood, abundant beta clonotypes carried fewer insertions, but memory repertoires showed no such trend. An excess of low generation probability was shown by twin-shared out-of-frame alpha sequences.

This CDR3 comprises 16 residues. Deletions cut 2 bases from V and 3 bases from J, with 17 bases between. From germline, CDR1 is MNHEY and CDR2 SMNVEV (reference sequence). A universal primer site was added by template switching, and unique molecular identifiers were carried by the cDNA. TCRdb re-called the 5' RACE reads with MiXCR, one entry per CDR3 protein. The sample lists roughly 710,000 distinct CDR3 sequences, approximately 6.1% occurring once. Sequencing used naive T cells sorted from blood. This sequence joins TRBV27 and TRBJ2-7; the D gene is possibly TRBD1 (5 bases). The TCR was taken from a man aged 18-30 years in good health. The CDR3 DNA reads as TGTGCCAGCAGTTTAGGGCAGGGAACGTTCAACTACGAGCAGTACTTC. Its protein product is CASSLGQGTFNYEQYF.